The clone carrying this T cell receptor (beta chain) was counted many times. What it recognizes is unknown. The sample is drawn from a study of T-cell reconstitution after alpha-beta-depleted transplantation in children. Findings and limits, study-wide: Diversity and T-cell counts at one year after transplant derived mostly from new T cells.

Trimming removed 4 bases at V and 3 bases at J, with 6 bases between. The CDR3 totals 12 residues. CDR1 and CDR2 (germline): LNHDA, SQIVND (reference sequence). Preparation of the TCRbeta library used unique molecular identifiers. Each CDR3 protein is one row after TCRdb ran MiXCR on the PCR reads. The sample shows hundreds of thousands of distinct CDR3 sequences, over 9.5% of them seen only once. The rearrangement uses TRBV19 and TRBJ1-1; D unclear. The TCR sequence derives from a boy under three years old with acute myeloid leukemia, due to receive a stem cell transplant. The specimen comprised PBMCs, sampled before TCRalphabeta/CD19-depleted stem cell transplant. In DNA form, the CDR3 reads TGTGCCAGTAGTAACGGGGACACTGAAGCTTTCTTT. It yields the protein CASSNGDTEAFF.